The 20 T cell receptor beta chains presented below share a single source sample, sequenced in a study of beta chain features in type 1 diabetes (dated by TCRdb to 2017 to 2018). What the study reported, not specific to this receptor: A moderate but significant shortening of TCRB CDR3 length was observed in type 1 diabetes patients in all four CD4+ subsets.

The method was the immunoSEQ multiplex PCR assay. The High Capacity cDNA Reverse Transcription Kit was used to reverse transcribe all of the isolated RNA, meaning that expressed TCRB transcripts were what got sequenced. TCRdb obtained this table from immuneACCESS and retained in-frame rearrangements with V and J assigned. These tables miss some clones; where compared with another copy, unresolved V genes account for less than half of the shortfall, and the remainder is unexplained. Across this sample there are 200,000 to 250,000 clones, with 16% seen only once. Clones ranked in the top ten supply about 0.092% of the sample. Which antigens these TCRs recognize remains unknown. What was sequenced was naive CD4+ T cells from blood. This specimen's cell subset or site label, per the study, means: true naive CD4+ T cells. The receptors were gathered from a man under 40 with type 1 diabetes.

This clone was recorded a few times. CDR3 DNA: TGTGCCAGCAGTGAAACAGGCGTGGGGTTGGCAGATACGCAGTATTTT. It specifies CASSETGVGLADTQYF. J is TRBJ2-3 and V is TRBV25-1; a weak D match, TRBD1 (5 bases). The V end was cut by 2 bases, the J end by 4 bases, with 16 bases between. Germline lookup yields CDR1 MGHDK and CDR2 SYGVNS. The CDR3 has 16 amino acids.

The CDR3 DNA sequence: TGCGCCAGCAGCTTGGAAGGCAGGGCCTACGAGCAGTACTTC. Protein product: CASSLEGRAYEQYF. This chain joins TRBV5-1 and TRBJ2-7, with a weak D call TRBD1 (5 bases). Looked up from germline, CDR1 is SGHRS and CDR2 is YFSETQ. V lost 0 bases to trimming and J lost 2 bases, with 9 bases between them. The CDR3 is 14 amino acids. The entire variable domain, with the rest obtained from reference TRBV5-1 and TRBJ2-7, is as follows: KAGVTQTPRYLIKTRGQQVTLSCSPISGHRSVSWYQQTPGQGLQFLFEYFSETQRNKGNFPGRFSGRQFSNSRSEMNVSTLELGDSALYLCASSLEGRAYEQYFGPGTRLTVT.

Concerning this clone itself: Since no conserved phenylalanine or tryptophan closes the CDR3, a read error is the likely cause. No DNA is shown, since the ends of the CDR3 on it are uncertain; the CDR3 is the one TCRdb lists. The chain uses TRBV20-1 and TRBJ2-3; TRBD2 is taken as the D call from the table, unchecked against the DNA. Termini included, the CDR3 measures 11 amino acids. Germline CDR1 is DFQATT and CDR2 is SNEGSKA (reference sequence). CDR3 protein: CFSQYRAKLAE.

This clone has just a few counts. The CDR3 DNA sequence: TGTGCCAGCAGCTTGGAGGGGGGGCTGGAGACCCAGTACTTC. Protein: CASSLEGGLETQYF. The J gene is TRBJ2-5, the V gene TRBV5-6, with D tentatively TRBD2 (7 bases). The CDR3 contains 14 residues. Germline CDR1 is SGHDT and CDR2 is YYEEEE. V shed 0 bases and J shed 5 bases, with 11 bases lying between them.

There are a few counts of this clone. The chain employs TRBV7-2 and TRBJ2-7; a possible D gene is TRBD2 (6 bases). V gave up 5 bases and J gave up 4 bases, with 18 bases separating them. The germline V gene has CDR1 SGHTA and CDR2 FQGNSA. CDR3 length: 15 residues. CDR3 amino acids: CASSLGRAGIYEQYF. In DNA form, the CDR3 reads TGTGCCAGCAGCCTGGGCCGGGCGGGAATTTACGAGCAGTACTTC.

The CDR3 here is CASSPQGPPDTQYF. As DNA, the CDR3 is TGTGCCAGCAGCCCCCAAGGTCCACCAGATACGCAGTATTTT. The J gene is TRBJ2-3, the V gene TRBV9; no definite D call. V was cut by 4 bases and J by 4 bases, with 13 bases left in between. The CDR3 totals 14 residues. Germline V gives CDR1 SGDLS, CDR2 YYNGEE.

This clone was seen a handful of times. This chain links TRBV2 with TRBJ2-7, with D possibly TRBD1 on 6 matching bases. The germline CDR1 and CDR2 sequences are SNHLY and FYNNEI. Trimming shortened V by 8 bases and J by 0 bases, and 17 bases separated the two germline ends. This CDR3 contains 15 residues. DNA for the CDR3: TGTGCCAGCCATCGAGGACAGTCGGTCTCCTACGAGCAGTACTTC. It is translated as CASHRGQSVSYEQYF.

As for this clone: One end of the junction fails to match germline, which may point to a read error. J is TRBJ1-4 and V is TRBV30, with 10 nucleotides matching TRBD1. Germline CDR1 and CDR2: GTSNPN and SVGIG (reference sequence). This CDR3 spans 14 amino acids. The DNA of the CDR3 is TGTGCCTGGAGCCCACTGGGGACAGGGGCGTTGGGGGCTTTT. Protein sequence: CAWSPLGTGALGAF.

V is TRBV9 and J is TRBJ2-5; 11 positions agree with TRBD2. V was clipped by 2 bases and J by 3 bases; unmatched bases: 3. CDR1 and CDR2 from the germline V gene are SGDLS and YYNGEE. This CDR3 has 15 residues. DNA for the CDR3: TGTGCCAGCAGCGTGACGACTAGCGGGGAAGAGACCCAGTACTTC. Its translation: CASSVTTSGEETQYF.

V gene TRBV30 combines with J gene TRBJ2-7; D might be TRBD1 or TRBD2, each matching 6 bases. The germline gives CDR1 GTSNPN, CDR2 SVGIG (reference sequence). Deletions cut 5 bases from V and 2 bases from J, with 13 bases between. The CDR3 spans 13 residues. The chain's CDR3 is CAWARRGAYEQYF. CDR3 in DNA: TGTGCCTGGGCTAGAAGGGGGGCCTACGAGCAGTACTTC.

There are a few counts of this clone. V gene TRBV30 combines with J gene TRBJ2-3; no firm D call. V lost 2 bases to trimming and J lost 4 bases, with 13 bases between them. From germline, CDR1 is GTSNPN and CDR2 SVGIG (reference sequence). This CDR3 has 14 residues. The CDR3: CAWSTAWTPDTQYF. The CDR3 bases are TGTGCCTGGAGTACAGCGTGGACCCCAGATACGCAGTATTTT. Together with reference TRBV30 and TRBJ2-3, the CDR3 gives the full variable domain: SQTIHQWPATLVQPVGSPLSLECTVEGTSNPNLYWYRQAAGRGLQLLFYSVGIGQISSEVPQNLSASRPQDRQFILSSKKLLLSDSGFYLCAWSTAWTPDTQYFGPGTRLTVL.

This clone has a handful of counts. This chain connects TRBV7-9 to TRBJ2-7, with D uncertain. The germline CDR1 and CDR2 sequences are SEHNR and FQNEAQ (reference sequence). This CDR3 is 12 amino acids long. V was trimmed by 2 bases and J by 10 bases, leaving 12 bases between them. The CDR3 spells CASSLLGWRQYF. DNA of the CDR3: TGTGCCAGCAGCTTACTGGGCTGGAGACAGTACTTC.

This chain joins TRBV29-1 and TRBJ2-5; 7 bases match TRBD2. Per the germline V gene, CDR1 is SQVTM and CDR2 is ANQGSEA. After removal of 7 bases from V and 5 bases from J, the junction contained 10 bases not matched to a gene. The CDR3 length is 13 residues. CDR3 sequence: CSADSLAGETQYF. DNA for the CDR3: TGCAGCGCCGACTCCTTAGCGGGTGAGACCCAGTACTTC. Drawing the rest from reference TRBV29-1 and TRBJ2-5, the complete variable domain is SAVISQKPSRDICQRGTSLTIQCQVDSQVTMMFWYRQQPGQSLTLIATANQGSEATYESGFVIDKFPISRPNLTFSTLTVSNMSPEDSSIYLCSADSLAGETQYFGPGTRLLVL.

This clone was seen only a few times. The J gene is TRBJ2-2, the V gene TRBV30, with unresolved D. Trimming removed 7 bases at V and 6 bases at J, with 24 bases between. There are 16 residues in the CDR3. Germline CDR1 reads GTSNPN; CDR2 reads SVGIG (reference sequence). The CDR3 DNA reads as TGTGCCTTATCATACACCGGTATAGGGTCACCCGGGGAGCTGTTTTTT. It specifies CALSYTGIGSPGELFF.

The gene calls are TRBV10-3 and TRBJ2-7; 13 nucleotides match TRBD2. The junction had 7 bases not matched to a gene; V was cut back by 7 bases and J by 7 bases. The CDR3 is made up of 14 amino acids. In germline, CDR1 is ENHRY, CDR2 SYGVKD. The CDR3 DNA is TGTGCCATCACCGAGGGACTAGCGGGATCTGAGCAGTACTTC. Its translation is CAITEGLAGSEQYF.

V usage is TRBV10-3 and J usage is TRBJ2-3; TRBD1 might be the D (6 bases). V was trimmed by 9 bases and J by 1 base, leaving 8 bases between them. The CDR3 totals 12 residues. The germline gives CDR1 ENHRY, CDR2 SYGVKD. CDR3 loop: CAIRTGTDTQYF. DNA of the CDR3: TGTGCCATTAGGACAGGCACAGATACGCAGTATTTT.

This chain connects TRBV6-6 to TRBJ2-5; D tentatively reads TRBD1 or TRBD2 (6 bases each). Per the germline V gene, CDR1 is MNHNY and CDR2 is SVGAGI (reference sequence). V shed 8 bases and J shed 4 bases, with 8 bases lying between them. This CDR3 has 11 amino acids. The CDR3 sequence is CASSGAETQYF. The CDR3 nucleotides are TGTGCCAGCTCGGGGGCAGAGACCCAGTACTTC.

There are a few counts of this clone. The chain uses TRBV5-1 and TRBJ2-5; D not certain. Trimming stripped 4 bases from V and 7 bases from J, with 8 bases between. CDR1 is SGHRS and CDR2 is YFSETQ in the germline V gene. The CDR3 contains 11 residues. This chain's CDR3 is CASSVLGTQYF. CDR3 in DNA: TGCGCCAGCAGCGTTTTAGGGACCCAGTACTTC.

This sequence joins TRBV7-3 and TRBJ2-2; D is perhaps TRBD2 (6 bases). The CDR3 spans 14 residues. V was clipped by 5 bases and J by 0 bases, with 7 bases between them. Germline loops: CDR1 SGHTA, CDR2 FQGTGA. For the CDR3, the DNA is TGTGCCAGCAGCCGGACTACGAACACCGGGGAGCTGTTTTTT. As protein: CASSRTTNTGELFF.

This clone has only a few counts. This sequence joins TRBV30 and TRBJ2-3; D is perhaps TRBD1 or TRBD2 (5 bases each). V gave up 7 bases and J gave up 1 base, with 15 bases separating them. This CDR3 is 14 amino acids long. From germline, CDR1 is GTSNPN and CDR2 SVGIG (reference sequence). The CDR3 is CAYHGGGGTDTQYF. In nucleotides, the CDR3 is TGTGCCTACCATGGGGGTGGTGGCACAGATACGCAGTATTTT.